The T cell receptor beta chain under discussion was sequenced for a study of blood T cell repertoires in COVID-19 (TCRdb year 2020). About the investigation overall: Collaborator samples came from the United States, Italy and Spain and covered acute and convalescent phases of COVID-19. The material from the prospective study consisted of cDNA or gDNA derived from T cells, B-cell-depleted T cells, or PBMCs. Deeply sampled blood TCRbeta repertoires from subjects exposed to, actively infected with, or recovered from COVID-19 were included in the dataset. The repertoires were released in a freely available public database intended as a resource for research on the immune response to SARS-CoV-2. Samples came from the ongoing ImmuneRACE study (first 160 participants) plus 1,254 subjects from 6 global collaborators. The sample metadata nearly always contained a de-identified subject ID, COVID-19 status, age in years and sex. Where HLA class I and class II types were available, the types were taken from metadata supplied by the sample provider, not from assay-based typing.

TCRbeta CDR3 regions were amplified from genomic DNA using the immunoSEQ Assay, a bias-controlled multiplex PCR. Per the authors' processing: The number of nucleated cells in each sample was estimated by amplification of reference gene primers within the assay. To quantify the absolute abundance of each unique TCRbeta CDR3 rearrangement, sequence reads were collapsed and filtered. Productive Simpson clonality was computed per sample as the square root of Simpson's diversity index over productive rearrangements. As stored in TCRdb, this immuneACCESS dataset retains in-frame rearrangements with V and J assigned. A fraction of the clones does not appear; measured against another copy, unresolved V genes explain less than half of the discrepancy, and the remainder lacks a known reason. V and J calls and clone size are given by that table; D and trimming were obtained from the DNA. Here the sample has 30,000 to 40,000 clones; 80% to 95% occur a single time. The top ten clones comprise about 0.85% of the sample.

Study-wide conclusions, independent of this receptor: Clinical and demographic metadata were provided uncurated, with the amount varying by source and participant.

The collaborating institutions used their own protocols to collect whole blood in K2EDTA tubes. For TCRbeta analysis, collaborators shipped samples in one of three forms: frozen whole blood, isolated PBMCs, or DNA extracted from either of those sample types. On this clone itself: This clone's antigen is unknown. Base qualities are not at hand, and no much larger clone is one base apart.

The sequence was obtained from a male donor with active COVID-19. Sequencing was carried out using peripheral blood.

The nucleotide sequence is given as TGTGCCACCAGCAAAGACAGGGTTAACTATGGCTACACCTTC. This sequence encodes CATSKDRVNYGYTF. The chain was built from TRBV15 and TRBJ1-2; TRBD1 fits 7 bases in the junction. V loses 4 bases at its end and J loses 1 base; junction bases beyond the gene matches: 3. Including cysteine and phenylalanine, the CDR3 has 14 amino acids. Of all the DNA, just the CDR3 is kept, 42 bases in frame from base 1. CDR1 LNHNV and CDR2 YYDKDF are derived from the germline V gene (reference sequence).